These 9 T cell receptor beta chains share one sample of origin, sequenced in a study of cytomegalovirus exposure and HLA in healthy donors. The PCR employed 60 Vbeta primers together with 13 Jbeta primers. Produced via immunoSEQ multiplex PCR; TCRdb's table is partial and in-frame only. This sample has some 170,000 clones, with about 75% found just once. The sequencing input was PBMCs. These receptors all come from a man between 35 and 55 years old in good health and CMV-seropositive.

The chain links TRBV7-9 to TRBJ2-7; D possibly corresponds to TRBD2 (5 bases). From germline, CDR1 is SEHNR and CDR2 FQNEAQ (reference sequence). This CDR3 comprises 15 residues. The V and J ends lost 2 bases and 0 bases respectively, with 11 bases between them. CDR3 sequence: CASSLMGSSSYEQYF. The CDR3 DNA follows: TGTGCCAGCAGCTTAATGGGGAGCTCCTCCTACGAGCAGTACTTC.

The rearrangement joins TRBV6-4 to TRBJ1-1; D unclear. Trimming stripped 3 bases from V and 1 base from J, with 6 bases between. The CDR3 length is 13 residues. Germline V CDR1 and CDR2: MRHNA, SNTAGT. CDR3 sequence reads: CASSERQNTEAFF. As DNA, the CDR3 is TGTGCCAGCAGTGAAAGACAGAACACTGAAGCTTTCTTT.

The rearrangement joins TRBV11-2 to TRBJ2-3; maybe TRBD1 (6 bases). Germline-derived CDR1 and CDR2 are SGHAT and FQNNGV. CDR3 length: 14 amino acids. V lost 5 bases and J 6 bases, leaving 15 bases between the germline ends. CDR3 in amino acids: CASSPLGARDTQYF. DNA for the CDR3: TGTGCCAGCAGCCCTCTGGGGGCTAGGGATACGCAGTATTTT.

The chain carries TRBV4-1 and TRBJ1-4; D call uncertain. Germline assignment: CDR1 MGHRA and CDR2 YSYEKL. With 4 bases removed from V and 0 bases from J, the gap between germline ends came to 15 bases. This CDR3 comprises 17 residues. This CDR3 is CASSPWAQLATNEKLFF. CDR3 nucleotide sequence: TGCGCCAGCAGCCCATGGGCACAGCTTGCAACTAATGAAAAACTGTTTTTT.

This chain uses TRBV30 with TRBJ1-6, with D possibly TRBD1 on 6 matching bases. Trimming stripped 2 bases from V and 8 bases from J, with 10 bases between. The germline V gene has CDR1 GTSNPN and CDR2 SVGIG (reference sequence). This CDR3 is built from 13 residues. The CDR3 sequence: CAWSLEGDSPLHF. In nucleotides, the CDR3 is TGTGCCTGGAGTTTAGAGGGGGATTCACCCCTCCACTTT.

J is TRBJ1-3 and V is TRBV7-2; TRBD1 agrees at 7 bases. With V trimmed by 5 bases and J by 0 bases, 4 bases remained unmatched. Germline-derived CDR1 and CDR2 are SGHTA and FQGNSA. The CDR3 length is 15 residues. The CDR3 DNA is TGTGCCAGCAGCCCGGGGACAGCCTCTGGAAACACCATATATTTT. Amino acids: CASSPGTASGNTIYF.

The chain carries TRBV5-4 and TRBJ2-3, with 12 bases identical to TRBD1. CDR3 length equals 16 residues. The V segment lost 4 bases and the J segment 4 bases; nucleotides outside the gene matches: 7. Germline lookup yields CDR1 SGHNT and CDR2 YYREEE (reference sequence). The CDR3 DNA reads TGTGCCAGCAGCCCCGGGAGGGACAGGGGGCCAGATACGCAGTATTTT. Protein: CASSPGRDRGPDTQYF.

The rearrangement links TRBV11-2 to TRBJ2-2; the D is unclear. Deletions cut 5 bases from V and 3 bases from J, with 13 bases between. Germline loops: CDR1 SGHAT, CDR2 FQNNGV. The CDR3 extends over 15 amino acids. The CDR3 DNA reads as TGTGCCAGCAGCCACCTTCGTACGGACACCGGGGAGCTGTTTTTT. This translates into CASSHLRTDTGELFF.

J is TRBJ1-2 and V is TRBV10-1; TRBD1 agrees at 7 bases. This CDR3 has 14 residues. Trimming took 5 bases from V and 1 from J; bases not matched to a gene: 4. Germline CDR1 reads WNHNN; CDR2 reads SYGVQD (reference sequence). The CDR3 loop reads CASSPDRNNYGYTF. The CDR3 DNA is TGCGCCAGCAGTCCGGACAGGAATAACTATGGCTACACCTTC.